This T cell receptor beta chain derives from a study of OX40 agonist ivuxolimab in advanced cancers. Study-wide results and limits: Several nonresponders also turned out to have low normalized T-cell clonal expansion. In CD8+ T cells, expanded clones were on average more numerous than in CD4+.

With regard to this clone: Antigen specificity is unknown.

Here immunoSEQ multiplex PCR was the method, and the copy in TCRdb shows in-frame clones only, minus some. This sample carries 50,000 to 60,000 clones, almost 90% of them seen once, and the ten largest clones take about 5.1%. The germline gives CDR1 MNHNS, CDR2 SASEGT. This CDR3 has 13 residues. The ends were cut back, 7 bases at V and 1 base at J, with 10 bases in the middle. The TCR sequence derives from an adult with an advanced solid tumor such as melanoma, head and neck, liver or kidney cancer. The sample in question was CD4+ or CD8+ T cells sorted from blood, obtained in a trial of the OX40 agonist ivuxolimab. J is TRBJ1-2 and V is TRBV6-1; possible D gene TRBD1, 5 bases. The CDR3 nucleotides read TGTGCCAGCATGAAGGGACTTAACTATGGCTACACCTTC. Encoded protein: CASMKGLNYGYTF.